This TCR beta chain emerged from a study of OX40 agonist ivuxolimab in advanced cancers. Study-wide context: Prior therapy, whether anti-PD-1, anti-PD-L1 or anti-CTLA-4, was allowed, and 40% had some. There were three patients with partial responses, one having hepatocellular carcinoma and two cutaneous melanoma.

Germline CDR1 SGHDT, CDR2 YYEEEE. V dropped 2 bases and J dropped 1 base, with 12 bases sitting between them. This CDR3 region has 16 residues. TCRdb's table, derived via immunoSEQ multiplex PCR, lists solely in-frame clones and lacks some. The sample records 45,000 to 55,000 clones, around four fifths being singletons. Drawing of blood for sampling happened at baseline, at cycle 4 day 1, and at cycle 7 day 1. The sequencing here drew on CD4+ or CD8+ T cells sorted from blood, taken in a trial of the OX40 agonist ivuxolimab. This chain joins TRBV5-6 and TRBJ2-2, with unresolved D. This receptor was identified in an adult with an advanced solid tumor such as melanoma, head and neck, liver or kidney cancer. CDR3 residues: CASSLEQLENTGELFF. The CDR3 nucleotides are TGTGCCAGCAGCTTAGAACAGCTTGAGAACACCGGGGAGCTGTTTTTT.